The 3 T cell receptor beta chains below come from one sample, sequenced in a study of PD-1 blockade in classical Hodgkin lymphoma. Data came from immunoSEQ multiplex PCR; TCRdb stores just in-frame clones and leaves some out. The sample holds roughly 94,000 clones, approximately 94% seen once. Described time point: cycle 4 day 1 (C4D1), after more than five weeks of nivolumab. Each patient's relapse followed autologous stem cell transplantation, and brentuximab vedotin exposure varied. The source material was peripheral blood mononuclear cells (PBMCs), sampled before the fourth cycle of nivolumab. The receptors originated from a human donor with classical Hodgkin lymphoma.

The chain employs TRBV7-9 and TRBJ1-1; D uncertain. The CDR3 has 11 residues. Trimming pared 5 bases from V and 4 bases from J, leaving 5 bases between. Germline V gives CDR1 SEHNR, CDR2 FQNEAQ (reference sequence). Here the CDR3 reads CASSLLTEAFF. The DNA for the CDR3 is TGTGCCAGCAGCCTACTCACTGAAGCTTTCTTT.

V gene TRBV10-2 combines with J gene TRBJ1-5, with D hard to call. This CDR3 has 14 amino acids. CDR1 and CDR2 (germline): WSHSY, SAAADI. Trimming pared 2 bases from V and 0 bases from J, leaving 5 bases between. In nucleotides, the CDR3 is TGCGCCAGCAGTGAGCTGGATAGCAATCAGCCCCAGCATTTT. It is translated as CASSELDSNQPQHF.

J is TRBJ2-1 and V is TRBV19, with no clear D. The V end was cut by 4 bases, the J end by 0 bases, with 7 bases between. Germline CDR1 reads LNHDA; CDR2 reads SQIVND (reference sequence). The CDR3 covers 14 residues. DNA of the CDR3: TGTGCCAGTAGTAAAGGAAGCTCCTACAATGAGCAGTTCTTC. Protein: CASSKGSSYNEQFF.